Listed here are 22 T cell receptor beta chains from one sample, sequenced in a study of cytomegalovirus exposure and HLA in healthy donors. 13 Jbeta primers and 60 Vbeta primers were used for the PCR. Some clones are missing from TCRdb's copy, which holds only in-frame ones; the method was immunoSEQ multiplex PCR. Among approximately 200,000 clones listed, 79% were seen once. The sample taken for sequencing was PBMCs. Source of these receptors: a girl aged 5-17 years in good health and CMV-seropositive.

V usage is TRBV11-2 and J usage is TRBJ1-2; the D is unclear. Per germline, CDR1 SGHAT and CDR2 FQNNGV. Trimming removed 5 bases from V and 2 bases from J, with 15 bases in between. This CDR3 region has 15 residues. The CDR3 protein is CASSLGALQNYGYTF. CDR3 nucleotide sequence: TGTGCCAGCAGCCTCGGAGCCCTACAAAACTATGGCTACACCTTC. The full variable domain, in which reference TRBV11-2 and TRBJ1-2 provide the parts outside the CDR3, is EAGVAQSPRYKIIEKRQSVAFWCNPISGHATLYWYQQILGQGPKLLIQFQNNGVVDDSQLPKDRFSAERLKGVDSTLKIQPAKLEDSAVYLCASSLGALQNYGYTFGSGTRLTVV.

The V call is TRBV2, the J call TRBJ1-5, with a tentative D call TRBD1 (5 bases). This CDR3 is 16 amino acids long. The germline gives CDR1 SNHLY, CDR2 FYNNEI. V was cut by 5 bases and J by 2 bases, with 16 bases left in between. This CDR3 is CASSPPEGEGNQPQHF. In nucleotides, the CDR3 is TGTGCCAGCAGTCCCCCAGAAGGGGAAGGCAATCAGCCCCAGCATTTT.

CDR3 amino acids: CASSVQDTGELFF. CDR3 nucleotide sequence: TGTGCCAGCAGTGTACAGGACACCGGGGAGCTGTTTTTT. The V call is TRBV6-1, the J call TRBJ2-2, with D tentatively TRBD1 (5 bases). The CDR3 loop spans 13 amino acids. Germline V gene sequence: CDR1 MNHNS, CDR2 SASEGT. V lost 4 bases to trimming and J lost 3 bases, with 6 bases between them.

The chain recombines TRBV7-2 with TRBJ1-1; no firm D call. This CDR3 spans 13 amino acids. V was trimmed by 2 bases and J by 4 bases, leaving 8 bases between them. The germline V gene encodes CDR1 SGHTA and CDR2 FQGNSA. CDR3 in DNA: TGTGCCAGCAGCTTATGGGCAGCCACTGAAGCTTTCTTT. This encodes CASSLWAATEAFF.

The J gene is TRBJ2-5, the V gene TRBV5-1; 9 bases are shared with TRBD1. CDR1 and CDR2 (germline): SGHRS, YFSETQ. The CDR3 has 15 residues. Trimming removed 0 bases from V and 5 bases from J; junction bases left unmatched: 5. CDR3 protein: CASSLATGGAETQYF. CDR3 nucleotide sequence: TGCGCCAGCAGCTTGGCCACAGGGGGCGCCGAGACCCAGTACTTC.

V is TRBV6-1 and J is TRBJ2-7; D remains ambiguous. Trimming removed 6 bases from V and 6 bases from J, with 9 bases in between. CDR1 and CDR2 from the germline V gene are MNHNS and SASEGT. The CDR3 runs to 11 residues. CDR3 region: CASREQTEQYF. The CDR3 nucleotides read TGTGCCAGCAGAGAGCAAACCGAGCAGTACTTC.

V usage is TRBV19 and J usage is TRBJ2-7, with D possibly TRBD2 on 5 matching bases. Germline CDR1 reads LNHDA; CDR2 reads SQIVND (reference sequence). The CDR3 sequence is 13 residues long. Deletions cut 5 bases from V and 4 bases from J, with 12 bases between. This CDR3 is CASSPGRRYEQYF. The DNA of the CDR3 is TGTGCCAGTAGTCCAGGACGGAGGTACGAGCAGTACTTC.

The chain couples TRBV10-2 to TRBJ1-1; TRBD1 matches 7 bases. CDR3 length equals 12 residues. The V and J ends lost 7 bases and 6 bases, in that order; junction bases with no gene match: 5. The germline V gene encodes CDR1 WSHSY and CDR2 SAAADI. The CDR3: CASTRGDAEAFF. DNA for the CDR3: TGCGCCAGCACCAGGGGGGACGCTGAAGCTTTCTTT.

This clone was picked up one time. This chain joins TRBV9 and TRBJ2-2; 7 bases map to TRBD1. Germline trimming cut 6 bases from V and 3 bases from J; bases unmatched to any gene: 5. This CDR3 contains 14 residues. CDR1 is SGDLS and CDR2 is YYNGEE in the germline V gene. The CDR3 sequence: CASTDRADTGELFF. CDR3 sequence (DNA): TGTGCCAGCACCGACAGGGCGGACACCGGGGAGCTGTTTTTT.

V usage is TRBV7-2 and J usage is TRBJ1-6; D is undetermined. Germline V gene data show CDR1 as SGHTA and CDR2 as FQGNSA. V lost 5 bases and J lost 0, with 8 bases in between. The CDR3 is 15 residues long. The DNA of the CDR3 is TGTGCCAGCAGCCCAGAGGGCTCCTATAATTCACCCCTCCACTTT. Translation gives CASSPEGSYNSPLHF. The full variable domain, its missing parts supplied by reference TRBV7-2 and TRBJ1-6, is GAGVSQSPSNKVTEKGKDVELRCDPISGHTALYWYRQSLGQGLEFLIYFQGNSAPDKSGLPSDRFSAERTGGSVSTLTIQRTQQEDSAVYLCASSPEGSYNSPLHFGNGTRLTVT.

The V call is TRBV21-1, the J call TRBJ2-7; TRBD1 reflects the table's D call only, with no check against the DNA. TRBV21-1 is annotated as a pseudogene. The CDR3 has 20 residues. CDR3 DNA: TGTGCCAGCAGCTCCCCGCGGGGGCAGGGGGCCCCAACCTCACCCTACGAGCAGTACTTC. Amino acids: CASSSPRGQGAPTSPYEQYF.

The genes are TRBV29-1 and TRBJ2-4, with no clear D. This CDR3 is 14 amino acids long. V gave up 5 bases and J gave up 0 bases, with 11 bases separating them. The V gene's germline CDR1 is SQVTM and CDR2 ANQGSEA. DNA for the CDR3: TGCAGCGTTCTCGGCAGGCTAGCCAAAAACATTCAGTACTTC. Translation: CSVLGRLAKNIQYF.

The J gene is TRBJ2-1, the V gene TRBV12-5; unclear D gene. Trimming removed 4 bases at V and 10 bases at J, with 20 bases between. Germline CDR1 and CDR2: LGHNT and FRNRAP. This CDR3 spans 15 amino acids. The CDR3 sequence: CASGSPVGSQQEQFF. In DNA, the CDR3 is TGTGCTAGTGGTTCGCCCGTGGGCAGCCAACAGGAGCAGTTCTTC.

The chain carries TRBV5-6 and TRBJ1-2; 10 bases map to TRBD1. CDR1 SGHDT and CDR2 YYEEEE come from the germline V gene. The CDR3 sequence is 13 residues long. V gave up 4 bases and J gave up 7 bases; unmatched junction bases: 4. The CDR3 DNA sequence: TGTGCCAGCAGCCCGGGACAGGGGATTGGCTACACCTTC. Translated, it gives CASSPGQGIGYTF.

This rearrangement joins TRBV5-1 to TRBJ2-1; 9 bases are shared with TRBD2. V trimming: 3 bases; J trimming: 7 bases; junction bases outside the gene matches: 8. Germline CDR1 SGHRS, CDR2 YFSETQ. The CDR3 covers 15 residues. The CDR3 DNA reads as TGCGCCAGCAGCTGGAGCGGGGGGCGAAGAAATGAGCAGTTCTTC. This encodes CASSWSGGRRNEQFF.

The chain couples TRBV2 to TRBJ2-7; TRBD1 agrees at 9 bases. The CDR3 extends over 18 amino acids. The V segment lost 6 bases and the J segment 3 bases; nucleotides outside the gene matches: 18. Germline V gene sequence: CDR1 SNHLY, CDR2 FYNNEI. This CDR3 reads CASSDSREPQGAFYEQYF. CDR3 nucleotide sequence: TGTGCCAGCAGCGACTCCAGGGAGCCACAGGGGGCGTTCTACGAGCAGTACTTC.

The chain is built from TRBV5-6 and TRBJ2-2, with D possibly matching TRBD1 (6 bases). Trimming cost V 5 bases and J 8 bases, with 10 bases left between them. The germline gives CDR1 SGHDT, CDR2 YYEEEE. The CDR3 sequence is 12 residues long. The CDR3 nucleotides are TGTGCCAGCAGACCAGGGGTAGGGGAGCTGTTTTTT. Translating gives CASRPGVGELFF.

The rearrangement links TRBV15 to TRBJ1-2; 10 bases map to TRBD1. There are 13 residues in the CDR3. V was clipped by 1 base and J by 10 bases; unmatched bases: 3. Germline V gene lookup returns CDR1 LNHNV and CDR2 YYDKDF (reference sequence). CDR3 in amino acids: CATSRGGQGSYTF. In DNA, the CDR3 is TGTGCCACCAGCAGAGGGGGACAGGGGTCCTACACCTTC.

This clone was observed once. The rearrangement joins TRBV5-1 to TRBJ1-1; the match to TRBD1 covers 11 bases. The CDR3 is 13 amino acids. Trimming at V came to 4 bases and at J to 10 bases, leaving 6 bases not matched to a gene. Germline V gene data show CDR1 as SGHRS and CDR2 as YFSETQ. CDR3 residues: CASSPGQGAVAFF. In DNA, the CDR3 is TGCGCCAGCAGCCCCGGACAGGGGGCAGTAGCTTTCTTT. Complete variable domain (other parts from reference TRBV5-1 and TRBJ1-1): KAGVTQTPRYLIKTRGQQVTLSCSPISGHRSVSWYQQTPGQGLQFLFEYFSETQRNKGNFPGRFSGRQFSNSRSEMNVSTLELGDSALYLCASSPGQGAVAFFGQGTRLTVV.

The V and J genes are TRBV6-1 and TRBJ1-1, with TRBD1 identical over 7 bases. The J segment lost 1 base and the V segment lost 4 bases, leaving 12 bases of the junction unmatched. The CDR3 consists of 17 residues. Per the germline V gene, CDR1 is MNHNS and CDR2 is SASEGT. CDR3 in amino acids: CASSAWSWTGGNTEAFF. Here the CDR3 DNA reads TGTGCCAGCAGTGCCTGGAGCTGGACAGGCGGGAACACTGAAGCTTTCTTT.

In its sample, this clone was seen once. This chain connects TRBV5-8 to TRBJ2-1; TRBD1 agrees at 10 bases. This CDR3 is built from 15 residues. Per germline, CDR1 SGHTS and CDR2 YDEGEE. J gave up 8 bases and V 3 bases, and 8 bases lay outside the gene matches. The CDR3 region has the DNA TGTGCCAGCAGCTCGGGACAGGGGAAGGGCGATGAGCAGTTCTTC. Translating gives CASSSGQGKGDEQFF. Complete variable domain (other parts from reference TRBV5-8 and TRBJ2-1): EAGVTQSPTHLIKTRGQQATLRCSPISGHTSVYWYQQALGLGLQFLLWYDEGEERNRGNFPPRFSGRQFPNYSSELNVNALELEDSALYLCASSSGQGKGDEQFFGPGTRLTVL.

The chain joins TRBV25-1 to TRBJ1-6; D gene ambiguous. The CDR3 runs to 15 residues. V was pared by 0 bases and J by 8 bases, with 11 bases between. Germline CDR1 MGHDK, CDR2 SYGVNS. CDR3: CASSEYVRLDSPLHF. In DNA form, the CDR3 reads TGTGCCAGCAGTGAATACGTCAGGTTGGATTCACCCCTCCACTTT.